This TCR beta chain is from a study of T-cell reconstitution after alpha-beta-depleted transplantation in children. Findings and limits, study-wide: At one year after transplant, newly produced T cells mostly accounted for T-cell counts and diversity. Recipient T cells and thymic progenitors that survived gave rise to the high TCRbeta diversity observed at day 60 in some patients. Several hundred rapidly expanded clones from non-depleted graft cells reportedly supplied alpha-beta T cells about two months post-transplant.

This clonotype was counted only a few times. Its antigen is as yet unknown. This CDR3 has 14 amino acids. Per germline, CDR1 SGHAT and CDR2 FQDESV (reference sequence). With 5 bases removed from V and 0 bases from J, the gap between germline ends came to 11 bases. Unique molecular identifiers were incorporated during preparation of the TCRbeta library. TCRdb ran MiXCR on the PCR reads and lists one entry per CDR3 protein. The data hold about 250,000 distinct CDR3 sequences, with roughly a quarter observed a single time. Sample: PBMCs, mostly from graft donor cells, taken 360 days after TCRalphabeta/CD19-depleted stem cell transplant. The sequence was obtained from a female patient younger than 10 who had a stem cell transplant for congenital amegakaryocytic thrombocytopenia, so the T cells may come from the graft donor. The V gene is TRBV11-1, the J gene TRBJ2-7, with D maybe TRBD2 (5 bases). The CDR3 coding sequence is TGTGCCAGCAGCGCAAAGCGGAACTCCTACGAGCAGTACTTC. The encoded protein is CASSAKRNSYEQYF.